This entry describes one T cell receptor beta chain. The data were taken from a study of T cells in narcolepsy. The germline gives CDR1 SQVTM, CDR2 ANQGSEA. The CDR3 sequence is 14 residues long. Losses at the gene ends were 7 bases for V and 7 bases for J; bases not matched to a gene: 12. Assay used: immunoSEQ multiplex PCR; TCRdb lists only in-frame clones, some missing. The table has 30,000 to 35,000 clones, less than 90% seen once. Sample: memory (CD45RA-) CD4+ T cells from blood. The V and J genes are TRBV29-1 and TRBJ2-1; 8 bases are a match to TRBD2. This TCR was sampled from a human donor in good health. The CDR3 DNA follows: TGCAGCGCCGCGAGCGGGAGCTTGGGAAATGAGCAGTTCTTC. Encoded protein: CSAASGSLGNEQFF.